This TCR beta chain was profiled in a study of blood T cell repertoires in COVID-19. This clone has a handful of counts. Followed over time, Seattle patients had been enrolled while infection was active. The length of the CDR3 is 13 residues. Germline values: CDR1 SGDLS, CDR2 YYNGEE. V was shortened by 3 bases and J by 3 bases, with 9 bases between the two germline ends. In the source study's methods: Reference gene primer amplification gave estimated nucleated cell counts. Profiled with immunoSEQ multiplex PCR; TCRdb holds only in-frame clones, not every one. Clonal size and the V and J genes are those of that table, whereas D and trimming came from the DNA. The sample holds roughly 99,000 clones, around nine tenths seen once.

This sequence was found in a man over 45 with COVID-19, enrolled during active disease. V usage is TRBV9 and J usage is TRBJ2-5, with D tentatively TRBD1 (5 bases). Sample: peripheral blood. The CDR3 loop is CASSGTPKETQYF. The CDR3 DNA is TGTGCCAGCAGCGGGACACCGAAAGAGACCCAGTACTTC.